Listed below are T cell receptor beta chains from one sample, sequenced in a study of persistence of HIV-infected CD4 T cells. Data came from immunoSEQ multiplex PCR; TCRdb stores just in-frame clones and leaves some out. The sample has roughly 48,000 clones, about 88% seen once; the top ten hold around 0.47%. For these TCRs, the target antigens are not known. The input for sequencing was CD4+ T cells sorted from PBMCs after roughly 17-hour stimulation, taken from a patient who received antiretroviral therapy. Receptors originate from an adult woman with HIV who was CMV-seropositive. CDR3s include the opening cysteine and the closing phenylalanine or tryptophan. The D gene is left open where the match is weak. The size of a clone is reported for some rows only, either as once, few or many, or as a class for expanded clones.

-,-,TRBJ2-1,TRBV9,CASSPRVRVDNEQFF,TGTGCCAGCAGCCCCCGAGTCAGGGTGGACAATGAGCAGTTCTTC
-,-,TRBJ1-2,TRBV19,CASSGNRYGYTF,TGTGCCAGTAGTGGGAACCGCTATGGCTACACCTTC
-,-,TRBJ1-5,TRBV19,CASNALGDQPQHF,TGTGCCAGTAACGCCCTGGGAGATCAGCCCCAGCATTTT
-,TRBD2,TRBJ2-3,TRBV7-2,CASSSGLAGGRAQYF,TGTGCCAGCAGCTCAGGACTAGCGGGGGGGCGGGCGCAGTATTTT
-,-,TRBJ1-1,TRBV5-1,CASSLVPAERGQMNTEAFF,TGCGCCAGCAGCTTAGTCCCGGCGGAACGCGGACAGATGAACACTGAAGCTTTCTTT
once,-,TRBJ2-2,TRBV9,CASSLNMRFTELFF,TGTGCCAGCAGCCTCAACATGAGGTTTACGGAGCTGTTTTTT
-,TRBD1,TRBJ1-2,TRBV19,CASKTGGNYGYTF,TGTGCCAGTAAGACAGGGGGAAACTATGGCTACACCTTC
-,-,TRBJ2-7,TRBV2,CASGFGTSYSYEQYF,TGTGCCAGCGGATTCGGCACAAGTTACTCCTACGAGCAGTACTTC
-,TRBD1,TRBJ1-2,TRBV7-3,CASSRTGLGYGYTF,TGTGCCAGCAGCCGGACAGGGTTGGGCTATGGCTACACCTTC
-,-,TRBJ2-1,TRBV5-1,CASSLGGTLSYNEQFF,TGCGCCAGCAGCTTGGGTGGGACCCTCTCCTACAATGAGCAGTTCTTC
once,-,TRBJ2-3,TRBV7-3,CASSLNPTDTQYF,TGTGCCAGCAGCTTAAATCCCACAGATACGCAGTATTTT
few,-,TRBJ1-5,TRBV5-1,CASSLRAGQGQPQHF,TGCGCCAGCAGCTTGAGGGCGGGACAAGGACAGCCCCAGCATTTT
-,TRBD1,TRBJ1-1,TRBV19,CASLTSRGRGTEAFF,TGTGCCAGTCTCACGAGTAGGGGGCGAGGAACTGAAGCTTTCTTT
-,-,TRBJ1-2,TRBV5-4,CASSLGPEGGGYTF,TGTGCCAGCAGCTTGGGCCCGGAGGGAGGTGGCTACACCTTC
-,-,TRBJ1-2,TRBV2,CASSESGFGYGYTF,TGTGCCAGCAGTGAATCAGGCTTTGGATATGGCTACACCTTC
-,TRBD1,TRBJ1-1,TRBV2,CASRPDRVNTEAFF,TGTGCCAGCAGACCGGACAGGGTGAACACTGAAGCTTTCTTT
-,TRBD1,TRBJ1-2,TRBV28,CASRQLGTGYGYTF,TGTGCCAGCAGACAACTTGGGACAGGGTATGGCTACACCTTC
-,TRBD2,TRBJ2-2,TRBV3-1/TRBV3-2,CASSQGLATNTGELFF,TGTGCCAGCAGCCAAGGACTAGCTACGAACACCGGGGAGCTGTTTTTT
few,-,TRBJ1-3,TRBV5-5,CASSLFADSVLYTIYF,TGTGCCAGCAGCTTGTTTGCGGACAGCGTTCTATACACCATATATTTT
-,TRBD2,TRBJ2-3,TRBV25-1,CASSEAGGRDTQYF,TGTGCCAGCAGTGAAGCGGGGGGGCGAGATACGCAGTATTTT
-,-,TRBJ2-2,TRBV2,CASSVASSVSTGELFF,TGTGCCAGCAGTGTAGCTAGCTCGGTCAGCACCGGGGAGCTGTTTTTT
once,-,TRBJ1-2,TRBV7-2,CASSLGGLNYGYTF,TGTGCCAGCAGCTTGGGGGGCTTGAACTATGGCTACACCTTC
few,-,TRBJ1-5,TRBV30,CAWRRFPTGAQGPQHF,TGTGCCTGGAGAAGGTTTCCGACGGGAGCCCAAGGGCCCCAGCATTTT
-,TRBD1,TRBJ2-7,TRBV5-1,CASSLAQGAYEQYF,TGCGCCAGCAGCTTGGCACAGGGGGCTTACGAGCAGTACTTC
-,-,TRBJ2-3,TRBV19,CASSMDIGKDTQYF,TGTGCCAGTAGTATGGATATAGGGAAAGATACGCAGTATTTT
-,-,TRBJ1-5,TRBV6-5,CASSYLGGGQPQHF,TGTGCCAGCAGTTACTTAGGGGGTGGGCAGCCCCAGCATTTT
few,TRBD1,TRBJ1-5,TRBV19,CAISQGRDQPQHF,TGTGCCATTTCACAGGGGCGGGATCAGCCCCAGCATTTT
once,-,TRBJ1-6,TRBV4-1,CASSQDAFRSDRPNSPLHF,TGCGCCAGCAGCCAAGATGCGTTCCGATCGGACAGACCAAATTCACCCCTCCACTTT
-,-,TRBJ1-4,TRBV5-1,CASSLVTLYEKLFF,TGCGCCAGCAGCTTGGTTACCCTTTATGAAAAACTGTTTTTT
-,-,TRBJ1-2,TRBV6-1,CASSEASYGYTF,TGCGCCAGCAGTGAAGCAAGCTATGGCTACACCTTC
-,-,TRBJ1-1,TRBV5-1,CASTNRGGTEAFF,TGCGCCAGCACGAACCGCGGGGGCACTGAAGCTTTCTTT
-,TRBD1,TRBJ1-1,TRBV5-1,CASSRTGTGVTEAFF,TGCGCCAGCAGCCGAACCGGGACAGGGGTTACTGAAGCTTTCTTT
few,TRBD1,TRBJ1-5,TRBV19,CASRTTQGLGNQPQHF,TGTGCCAGTAGAACTACACAGGGGTTGGGCAATCAGCCCCAGCATTTT
-,TRBD1,TRBJ2-7,TRBV11-1,CASSLEPRGLDEQYF,TGTGCCAGCAGCTTAGAGCCGAGGGGGCTGGACGAGCAGTACTTC
-,TRBD1,TRBJ1-2,TRBV29-1,CSVGGTESGYTF,TGCAGCGTTGGGGGGACAGAGAGCGGCTACACCTTC
-,-,TRBJ1-5,TRBV18,CASSRERQPQHF,TGTGCCAGCTCACGCGAAAGACAGCCCCAGCATTTT
few,TRBD1,TRBJ1-1,TRBV2,CASSARTGHTEAFF,TGTGCCAGCAGTGCCAGGACAGGGCACACTGAAGCTTTCTTT
-,-,TRBJ1-1,TRBV10-3,CAISGEGVITEAFF,TGTGCCATTTCTGGGGAGGGGGTTATCACTGAAGCTTTCTTT
once,TRBD1,TRBJ1-4,TRBV10-1,CATGQGGGNEKLFF,TGCGCCACCGGACAGGGAGGAGGTAATGAAAAACTGTTTTTT
-,TRBD1,TRBJ1-2,TRBV18,CASSETGGYGYTF,TGTGCCAGCTCCGAGACAGGGGGCTATGGCTACACCTTC
-,-,TRBJ2-3,TRBV29-1,CSVEMTDTQYF,TGCAGCGTTGAAATGACAGATACGCAGTATTTT
-,TRBD1,TRBJ2-1,TRBV30,CAWDRDSYNEQFF,TGTGCCTGGGACAGGGACTCCTACAATGAGCAGTTCTTC
-,-,TRBJ1-3,TRBV11-2,CASSLRGRTVASGNTIYF,TGTGCCAGCAGCTTAAGGGGGAGAACAGTGGCCTCTGGAAACACCATATATTTT
-,-,TRBJ1-2,TRBV7-3,CASSWSTETNYGYTF,TGTGCCAGCAGCTGGTCGACAGAAACTAACTATGGCTACACCTTC
once,TRBD2,TRBJ2-1,TRBV5-4,CASRPLAGRYNEQFF,TGTGCCAGCAGACCTCTAGCGGGGCGATACAATGAGCAGTTCTTC
-,TRBD1,TRBJ2-5,TRBV18,CASSPRTGTEETQYF,TGTGCCAGCTCACCCCGGACAGGGACGGAAGAGACCCAGTACTTC
-,TRBD2,TRBJ2-1,TRBV5-1,CASSLGLAGGLLHEQFF,TGCGCCAGCAGCTTGGGACTAGCGGGGGGGCTTCTGCATGAGCAGTTCTTC
-,TRBD2,TRBJ2-1,TRBV19,CASSFISGGASYNEQFF,TGTGCCAGTAGTTTTATTAGCGGGGGAGCCTCCTACAATGAGCAGTTCTTC
-,-,TRBJ1-5,TRBV27,CASRHRQHPNQPQHF,TGTGCCAGCAGACATAGACAGCACCCTAATCAGCCCCAGCATTTT
-,TRBD1,TRBJ2-5,TRBV24-1,CATSDQRTGSWETQYF,TGTGCCACCAGTGATCAAAGGACAGGGTCTTGGGAGACCCAGTACTTC
-,-,TRBJ1-2,TRBV6-1,CASSDLGTRTYGYTF,TGTGCCAGCAGTGACCTCGGGACACGGACCTATGGCTACACCTTC
-,-,TRBJ1-1,TRBV29-1,CSVEVLVGEAFF,TGCAGCGTTGAGGTCTTAGTCGGGGAAGCTTTCTTT
-,-,TRBJ2-5,TRBV29-1,CSVGRYQETQYF,TGCAGCGTTGGCCGATACCAAGAGACCCAGTACTTC
-,-,TRBJ1-1,TRBV6-5,CASSYKRNTEAFF,TGTGCCAGCAGTTACAAGAGGAACACTGAAGCTTTCTTT
-,TRBD2,TRBJ2-2,TRBV3-1/TRBV3-2,CASSISGTMFF,TGTGCCAGCAGTATCAGCGGGACTATGTTTTTT
-,TRBD1,TRBJ1-4,TRBV25-1,CASSITGGNEKLFF,TGTGCCAGCAGCATTACAGGGGGTAACGAAAAACTGTTTTTT
-,-,TRBJ2-1,TRBV7-8,CASSFGLGGEQFF,TGTGCCAGCAGCTTTGGTTTAGGGGGTGAGCAGTTCTTC
-,TRBD1,TRBJ1-2,TRBV7-9,CASSNRQGANYGYTF,TGTGCCAGCAGCAACAGACAGGGTGCGAACTATGGCTACACCTTC